The TCR beta chain under discussion was sequenced for a study of T cell responses to AZD1222 COVID-19 vaccine. The wider study: Timing groups of about 4 and about 12 weeks for second doses were pooled. Study-wide results and caveats: The number of AZD1222 recipients seropositive at baseline was only five or six. Repertoires were obtained only post-peak T cell response. White British people made up most donors, females outnumbered males, and clonal diversity was possibly underestimated.

The protocol was immunoSEQ multiplex PCR, while the TCRdb copy is restricted to in-frame clones and leaves out a portion. The data show about 120,000 clones, just over 90% seen once. Turning to this clone: The antigen is undetermined.

The TCR comes from an adult in good health. Sequenced material: peripheral blood, taken on day 0 of AZD1222 vaccination.

CDR3 loop: CASSQALRDRGSFREKLFF. CDR3 bases: TGCGCCAGCAGCCAAGCTCTCCGGGACAGGGGAAGCTTTCGAGAAAAACTGTTTTTT. This sequence joins TRBV4-1 and TRBJ1-4, with 10 bases identical to TRBD1. Germline CDR1 reads MGHRA; CDR2 reads YSYEKL. V shed 1 base, J shed 8 bases, and the junction held 16 bases outside the gene matches. There are 19 residues in the CDR3.